This T cell receptor (beta chain) was documented in a study of OX40 agonist ivuxolimab in advanced cancers. Assay: immunoSEQ multiplex PCR; the TCRdb copy retains only in-frame clones and omits some. The sample holds 67,000 or so clones; around four fifths are singletons and the top ten take around 4%. In this sample, this clone turned up a few times. The germline CDR1 and CDR2 sequences are GTSNPN and SVGIG (reference sequence). This CDR3 region has 11 residues. The clonotype was recovered from an adult with an advanced solid tumor such as melanoma, head and neck, liver or kidney cancer. The genes are TRBV30 and TRBJ1-1; D is unclear. Sequenced material: CD4+ or CD8+ T cells sorted from blood, taken in a trial of the OX40 agonist ivuxolimab. The CDR3 DNA is TGTAAGCTTGGGGTGGACACTGAAGCTTTCTTT. Protein product: CKLGVDTEAFF.